This T cell receptor beta chain was observed in a study of beta chain features in type 1 diabetes. Broader study findings: Moderate but significant shortening of TCRB CDR3s was recorded in all four CD4+ subsets from Type 1 diabetes patients.

For this clone: What it binds is unknown.

J was trimmed by 8 bases and V by 4 bases; bases with no gene match: 1. CDR3 length: 14 residues. CDR1 KGHSH and CDR2 LQKENI come from the germline V gene. Expressed TCRB transcripts were sequenced because the isolated RNA had all been reverse transcribed beforehand. Clones were sequenced by immunoSEQ multiplex PCR, and TCRdb holds only the in-frame ones, with some missing. The repertoire has fewer than 30,000 clones, 56% of them found once; the top ten carry 1.3% to 1.5%. The rearrangement links TRBV18 to TRBJ2-1; 14 nucleotides line up with TRBD2. The receptor's source is a woman aged 18 to 35 with type 1 diabetes. The sequencing input was Tregs from blood. CDR3 bases: TGTGCCAGCTCACAGACTAGCGGGAGGGATGAGCAGTTCTTC. Its translation is CASSQTSGRDEQFF.